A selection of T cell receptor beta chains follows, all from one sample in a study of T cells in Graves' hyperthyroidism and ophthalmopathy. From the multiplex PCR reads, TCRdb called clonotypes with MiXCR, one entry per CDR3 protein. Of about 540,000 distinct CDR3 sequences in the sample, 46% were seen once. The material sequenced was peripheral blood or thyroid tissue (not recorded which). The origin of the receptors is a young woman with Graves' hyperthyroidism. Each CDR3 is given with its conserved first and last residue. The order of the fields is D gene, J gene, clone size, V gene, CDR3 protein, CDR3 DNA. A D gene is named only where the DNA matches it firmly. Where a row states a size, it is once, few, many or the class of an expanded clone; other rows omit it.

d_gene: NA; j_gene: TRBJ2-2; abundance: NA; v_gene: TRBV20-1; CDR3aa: CSARLGKVITGELFF; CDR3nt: TGCAGTGCTAGGTTGGGGAAGGTTATCACCGGGGAGCTGTTTTTT
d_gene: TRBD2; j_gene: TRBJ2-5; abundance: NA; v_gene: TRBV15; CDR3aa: CATSSELAGRGQETQYF; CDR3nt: TGTGCCACCAGCAGTGAGTTAGCGGGAAGGGGGCAAGAGACCCAGTACTTC
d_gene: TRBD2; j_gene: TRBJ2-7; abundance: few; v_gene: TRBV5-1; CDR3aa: CASTLAGDEQYF; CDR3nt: TGCGCCAGCACCCTAGCGGGAGACGAGCAGTACTTC
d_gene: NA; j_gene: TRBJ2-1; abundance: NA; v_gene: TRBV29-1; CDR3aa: CSVEGLLPPNEQFF; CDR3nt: TGCAGCGTTGAGGGCCTTCTCCCCCCCAATGAGCAGTTCTTC
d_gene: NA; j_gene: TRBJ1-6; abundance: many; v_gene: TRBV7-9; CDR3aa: CASSLLISPLHF; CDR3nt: TGTGCCAGCAGCTTACTAATTTCACCCCTCCACTTT
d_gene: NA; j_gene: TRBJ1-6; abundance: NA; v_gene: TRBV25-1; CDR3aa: CASSLFAGFGSPLHF; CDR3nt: TGTGCCAGCAGTTTGTTCGCAGGGTTTGGTTCACCCCTCCACTTT
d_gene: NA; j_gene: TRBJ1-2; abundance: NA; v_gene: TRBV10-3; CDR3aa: CASSEEETVNYGYTF; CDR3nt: TGTGCCAGCAGTGAAGAGGAGACAGTAAACTATGGCTACACCTTC
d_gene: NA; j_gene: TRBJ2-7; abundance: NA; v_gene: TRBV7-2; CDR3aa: CASSGVPSYEQYF; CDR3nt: TGTGCCAGCAGCGGAGTACCCTCCTACGAGCAGTACTTC
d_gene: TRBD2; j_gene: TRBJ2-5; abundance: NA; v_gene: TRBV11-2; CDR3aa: CASSSIAGQETQYF; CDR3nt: TGTGCCAGCAGCTCTATAGCGGGGCAAGAGACCCAGTACTTC
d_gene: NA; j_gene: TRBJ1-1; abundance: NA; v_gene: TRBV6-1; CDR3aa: CASIQVTEAFF; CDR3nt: TGTGCCAGCATACAGGTCACTGAAGCTTTCTTT
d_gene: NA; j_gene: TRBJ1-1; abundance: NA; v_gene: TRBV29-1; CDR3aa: CRVGMNTEAFF; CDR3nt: TGCAGGGTTGGAATGAACACTGAAGCTTTCTTT
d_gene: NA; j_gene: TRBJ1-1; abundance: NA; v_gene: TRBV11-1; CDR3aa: CASSEDTGRLFTEAFF; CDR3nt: TGTGCCAGCAGTGAAGATACAGGTCGATTGTTCACTGAAGCTTTCTTT
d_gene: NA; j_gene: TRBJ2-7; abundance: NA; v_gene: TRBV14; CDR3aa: CASSRGPDSYEQYF; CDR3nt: TGTGCCAGCAGCCGGGGCCCAGATTCCTACGAGCAGTACTTC
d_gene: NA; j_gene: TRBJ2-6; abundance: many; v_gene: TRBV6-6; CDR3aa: CASSLQGSGANVLTF; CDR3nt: TGTGCCAGCAGCTTACAGGGCTCTGGGGCCAACGTCCTGACTTTC
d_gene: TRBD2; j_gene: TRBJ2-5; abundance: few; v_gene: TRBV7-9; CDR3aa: CASTQREIEETQYF; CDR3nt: TGTGCCAGCACCCAGCGGGAGATTGAAGAGACCCAGTACTTC
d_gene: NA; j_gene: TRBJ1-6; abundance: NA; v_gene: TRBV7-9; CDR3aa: CASKGWTVNSPLHF; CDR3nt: TGTGCCAGCAAGGGTTGGACAGTCAATTCACCCCTCCACTTT
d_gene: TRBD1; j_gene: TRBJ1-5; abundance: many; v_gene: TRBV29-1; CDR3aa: CSVEEGQGGQPQHF; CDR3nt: TGCAGCGTTGAAGAGGGACAGGGAGGCCAGCCCCAGCATTTT
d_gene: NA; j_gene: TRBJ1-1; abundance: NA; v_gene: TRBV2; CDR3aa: CASSLGTGERNEAFF; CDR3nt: TGTGCCAGCAGCCTAGGTACGGGTGAGCGAAATGAAGCTTTCTTT
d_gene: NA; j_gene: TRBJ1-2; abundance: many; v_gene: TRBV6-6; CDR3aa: CASSYSGRNYGYTF; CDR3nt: TGTGCCAGCAGTTACTCGGGACGAAACTATGGCTACACCTTC
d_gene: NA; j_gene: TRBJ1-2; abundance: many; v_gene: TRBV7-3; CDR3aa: CASSLTRGAADGYTF; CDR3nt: TGTGCCAGCAGCTTAACGCGGGGGGCTGCCGATGGCTACACCTTC
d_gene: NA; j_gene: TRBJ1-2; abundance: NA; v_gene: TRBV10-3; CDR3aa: CASRAPGQRNGYTF; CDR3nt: TGTGCCAGCAGAGCCCCGGGACAAAGGAATGGCTACACCTTC
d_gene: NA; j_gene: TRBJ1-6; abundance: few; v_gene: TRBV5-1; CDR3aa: CASSLAGRSPLHF; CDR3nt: TGCGCCAGCAGCTTGGCAGGTCGCTCACCCCTCCACTTT
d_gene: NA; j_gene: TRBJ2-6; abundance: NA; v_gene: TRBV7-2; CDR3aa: CASSGEYGTNVLTF; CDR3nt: TGTGCCAGCAGCGGGGAGTACGGGACCAACGTCCTGACTTTC
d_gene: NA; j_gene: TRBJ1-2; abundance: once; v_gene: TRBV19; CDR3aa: CASSPSGSGGYTF; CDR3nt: TGTGCCAGCAGTCCCAGCGGGTCGGGTGGCTACACCTTC
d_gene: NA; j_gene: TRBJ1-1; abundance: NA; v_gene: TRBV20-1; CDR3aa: CSARGGGTEAFF; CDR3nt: TGCAGTGCTAGGGGAGGCGGCACTGAAGCTTTCTTT
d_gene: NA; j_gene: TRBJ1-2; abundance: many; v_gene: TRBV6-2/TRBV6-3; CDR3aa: CASSYGGYTF; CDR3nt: TGTGCCAGCAGTTACGGTGGCTACACCTTC
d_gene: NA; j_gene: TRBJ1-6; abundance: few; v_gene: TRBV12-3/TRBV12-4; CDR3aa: CASRDRGPDSPLHF; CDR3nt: TGTGCCAGCAGAGATAGGGGCCCGGACTCACCCCTCCACTTT